These 26 T cell receptor beta chains were all obtained from the same sample, sequenced in a study of T cell repertoires in cytomegalovirus infection (dated by TCRdb to about 2019). What the treatment or condition label conveys for this sample: in vitro stimulation with specific CMV peptide epitopes to enrich CMV-specific T cells. These receptors have no identified antigens. The instrument given in TCRdb is Illumina HiSeq 1500. TCRdb's own reprocessing of the public reads used fastp at Q25 and MiXCR and kept productive beta chains. Duplicate CDR3 protein sequences are folded into a single record with the most common DNA and genes. For this sample there are roughly 920,000 distinct CDR3 sequences; more than 25% appear just once. The ten largest clones take up about 14% of the sample. The specimen comprised cultured CD8+ T cells from PBMCs, sampled from culture after CMV antigen stimulation. The receptor source for this set is a human donor in good health (CMV status not recorded). Some clones in this sample may be carry-over from other donors' samples.

This clonotype was picked up many times. This chain links TRBV7-2 with TRBJ1-2; D possibly corresponds to TRBD1 (6 bases). The ends were cut back, 3 bases at V and 2 bases at J, with 13 bases in the middle. This CDR3 is built from 15 residues. Germline CDR1 is SGHTA and CDR2 is FQGNSA. This CDR3 is CASSFPGDRNYGYTF. As DNA, the CDR3 is TGTGCCAGCAGCTTCCCCGGTGACAGGAACTATGGCTACACCTTC.

The chain has TRBV18 and TRBJ2-5; 7 positions agree with TRBD2. V lost 6 bases and J lost 2; bases outside the gene matches: 27. The CDR3 loop spans 21 amino acids. Germline V gives CDR1 KGHSH, CDR2 LQKENI. CDR3 sequence: CASSREEPEPGLRFLQETQYF. In nucleotides, the CDR3 is TGTGCCAGCTCCCGAGAAGAACCGGAGCCGGGACTAAGATTTCTTCAAGAGACCCAGTACTTC.

This rearrangement joins TRBV6-5 to TRBJ1-2; 9 bases are a match to TRBD1. Losses at the gene ends were 4 bases for V and 4 bases for J; bases not matched to a gene: 7. The CDR3 covers 15 residues. CDR1 is MNHEY, CDR2 SVGAGI, per germline. Here the CDR3 DNA reads TGTGCCAGCAGTTTGACCGGGACAGGGATCTATGGCTACACCTTC. Translating gives CASSLTGTGIYGYTF.

Only a few counts were recorded for this clonotype. The rearrangement uses TRBV28 and TRBJ2-3, with TRBD2 matching 8 bases. Germline V gives CDR1 MDHEN, CDR2 SYDVKM. The CDR3 loop spans 19 amino acids. The V segment lost 3 bases and the J segment 0 bases; nucleotides outside the gene matches: 14. As DNA, the CDR3 is TGTGCCAGCAGTTTCCCCTCCGCGGGGGGATCCGCTAGCACAGATACGCAGTATTTT. Amino acid sequence: CASSFPSAGGSASTDTQYF. Drawing the rest from reference TRBV28 and TRBJ2-3, the complete variable domain is DVKVTQSSRYLVKRTGEKVFLECVQDMDHENMFWYRQDPGLGLRLIYFSYDVKMKEKGDIPEGYSVSREKKERFSLILESASTNQTSMYLCASSFPSAGGSASTDTQYFGPGTRLTVL.

The chain uses TRBV6-5 and TRBJ1-5; weak D call: TRBD1 (6 bases). This CDR3 is 15 amino acids long. Trimming removed 8 bases from V and 6 bases from J, with 20 bases in between. From germline, CDR1 is MNHEY and CDR2 SVGAGI. The CDR3 DNA sequence: TGTGCCAGCGGTTGGCCGCCACCCAGGGGTCAGCCCCAGCATTTT. It translates to CASGWPPPRGQPQHF.

This clonotype was observed at least ten times. The chain combines TRBV12-5 with TRBJ1-1, with D perhaps matching TRBD1 (6 bases). Trimming took 2 bases from V and 1 from J, leaving 8 bases between them. The CDR3 has 14 residues. The germline V gene has CDR1 LGHNT and CDR2 FRNRAP. Written as DNA, the CDR3 is TGTGCTAGTGGTTTGCAGGGGACGAACACTGAAGCTTTCTTT. It is translated as CASGLQGTNTEAFF.

The chain has TRBV28 and TRBJ1-4; no definite D call. In germline, CDR1 is MDHEN, CDR2 SYDVKM. This CDR3 is 15 amino acids long. Trimming removed 4 bases at V and 0 bases at J, with 9 bases between. The CDR3 DNA is TGTGCCAGCAGTTCCCCCAGCACAACTAATGAAAAACTGTTTTTT. As protein: CASSSPSTTNEKLFF.

This clonotype was detected many times. This chain's CDR3 is CASSGYLLRGNSPLHF. CDR3 DNA sequence: TGTGCCAGCAGCGGGTACCTATTGAGGGGGAATTCACCCCTCCACTTT. This rearrangement joins TRBV6-5 to TRBJ1-6, with D maybe TRBD1 (6 bases). Trimming took off 6 bases at V and 7 bases at J, with 19 bases between the two ends. Per the germline V gene, CDR1 is MNHEY and CDR2 is SVGAGI. The CDR3 extends over 16 amino acids.

This clonotype was counted ten times or more. The chain employs TRBV7-9 and TRBJ2-2; D possibly uses TRBD1 or TRBD2 (5 bases each). Germline loops: CDR1 SEHNR, CDR2 FQNEAQ (reference sequence). The CDR3 runs to 15 residues. V was clipped by 4 bases and J by 0 bases, with 9 bases between them. CDR3 DNA: TGTGCCAGCAGCTCCGGGGCCGCGAACACCGGGGAGCTGTTTTTT. Translation gives CASSSGAANTGELFF.

The rearrangement links TRBV6-5 to TRBJ1-2, with D unresolved. Germline assignment: CDR1 MNHEY and CDR2 SVGAGI. This CDR3 is built from 11 residues. V lost 6 bases and J lost 8, with 10 bases in between. The CDR3 DNA follows: TGTGCCAGCAGGAATACACGCGGCTACACCTTC. Its translation: CASRNTRGYTF.

This chain connects TRBV12-3 or TRBV12-4 to TRBJ2-7; possible D gene TRBD1, 6 bases. Trimming removed 4 bases from V and 5 bases from J, with 15 bases in between. There are 14 residues in the CDR3. CDR3 sequence reads: CASSYGRGDDEQYF. The CDR3 bases are TGTGCCAGCAGTTATGGCAGGGGAGACGACGAGCAGTACTTC.

J is TRBJ1-2 and V is TRBV4-1, with D hard to call. CDR3 length: 13 residues. In germline, CDR1 is MGHRA, CDR2 YSYEKL. Trimming took 0 bases from V and 7 from J, leaving 9 bases between them. CDR3 sequence (DNA): TGCGCCAGCAGCCAAGAAGGTTGGGGTGGCTACACCTTC. It translates to CASSQEGWGGYTF.

The rearrangement joins TRBV4-1 to TRBJ1-1; possible D gene TRBD1, 5 bases. Germline V gene sequence: CDR1 MGHRA, CDR2 YSYEKL. The CDR3 spans 17 residues. V was trimmed by 3 bases and J by 0 bases, leaving 17 bases between them. CDR3 sequence reads: CASSHPKGGGVNTEAFF. The CDR3 DNA sequence: TGCGCCAGCAGCCATCCCAAAGGTGGGGGGGTGAACACTGAAGCTTTCTTT.

This chain uses TRBV20-1 with TRBJ2-2; TRBD1 aligns across 8 bases. This CDR3 is 14 amino acids long. Germline V gene data show CDR1 as DFQATT and CDR2 as SNEGSKA (reference sequence). Trimming removed 4 bases from V and 5 bases from J; junction bases left unmatched: 6. The CDR3 nucleotides are TGCAGTGCTAAAGGGACAGGAGTAACCGGGGAGCTGTTTTTT. Translated, it gives CSAKGTGVTGELFF.

This clonotype was recorded at least ten times. The chain couples TRBV7-8 to TRBJ2-3; D uncertain. The V end was cut by 5 bases, the J end by 2 bases, with 11 bases between. The CDR3 is 14 residues long. The germline V gene encodes CDR1 SGHVS and CDR2 FQNEAQ. The CDR3 reads CASSPQRFTDTQYF. In nucleotides, the CDR3 is TGTGCCAGCAGCCCTCAGAGGTTCACAGATACGCAGTATTTT.

The rearrangement joins TRBV5-1 to TRBJ1-1, with TRBD1 matching over 8 bases. The CDR3 length is 14 residues. J gave up 4 bases and V 3 bases, and 5 bases lay outside the gene matches. Looked up from germline, CDR1 is SGHRS and CDR2 is YFSETQ. The CDR3 DNA sequence: TGCGCCAGCAGCTCCACAGGGGGTTTCACTGAAGCTTTCTTT. Translation: CASSSTGGFTEAFF.

This clonotype was picked up a small number of times. The CDR3 loop reads CASSLDGGAVYGYTF. For the CDR3, the DNA is TGTGCCAGCAGCTTAGACGGCGGGGCGGTCTATGGCTACACCTTC. This chain links TRBV7-6 with TRBJ1-2, with D possibly being TRBD1 (5 bases). Looked up from germline, CDR1 is SGHVS and CDR2 is FNYEAQ. The CDR3 spans 15 residues. The ends were cut back, 1 base at V and 4 bases at J, with 13 bases in the middle.

This rearrangement joins TRBV15 to TRBJ2-1, with D unclear. The CDR3 extends over 13 amino acids. Germline loops: CDR1 LNHNV, CDR2 YYDKDF (reference sequence). V lost 8 bases, J lost 6 bases, and 14 bases lay in between. Here the CDR3 reads CATEMGTGNEQFF. CDR3 in DNA: TGTGCCACCGAAATGGGAACGGGCAATGAGCAGTTCTTC.

This clonotype has only a few counts. The rearrangement links TRBV6-5 to TRBJ2-3; no clear D. This CDR3 contains 14 residues. The V and J ends lost 0 bases and 3 bases respectively, with 7 bases between them. Germline V CDR1 and CDR2: MNHEY, SVGAGI. The CDR3 spells CASSYSPETDTQYF. CDR3 coding DNA: TGTGCCAGCAGTTACTCACCCGAGACAGATACGCAGTATTTT.

The J gene is TRBJ1-1, the V gene TRBV5-4; D possibly corresponds to TRBD1 (6 bases). Deletions cut 5 bases from V and 6 bases from J, with 14 bases between. The CDR3 contains 13 residues. Germline V gene lookup returns CDR1 SGHNT and CDR2 YYREEE (reference sequence). The CDR3 DNA is TGTGCCAGCAGATCCCCCGGGGGCTCTGAAGCTTTCTTT. Its translation: CASRSPGGSEAFF.

This chain connects TRBV6-6 to TRBJ1-1; TRBD1 aligns across 8 bases. J was trimmed by 7 bases and V by 2 bases; bases with no gene match: 9. The CDR3 totals 15 residues. Looked up from germline, CDR1 is MNHNY and CDR2 is SVGAGI (reference sequence). CDR3 nucleotides: TGTGCCAGCAGTTACCCCAATACAGGGGGGGTTGAAGCTTTCTTT. Its protein is CASSYPNTGGVEAFF.

This clonotype occurred a few times. V is TRBV5-6 and J is TRBJ2-1; D possibly matches TRBD1 or TRBD2 (5 bases each). The V and J ends lost 1 base and 5 bases respectively, with 16 bases between them. This CDR3 is built from 16 residues. In germline, CDR1 is SGHDT, CDR2 YYEEEE. The CDR3 protein is CASSLSWDPLNNEQFF. The CDR3 bases are TGTGCCAGCAGCTTGAGCTGGGACCCCCTTAACAATGAGCAGTTCTTC.

At least ten counts were recorded for this clonotype. The gene calls are TRBV7-8 and TRBJ1-1; D gene unclear. In germline, CDR1 is SGHVS, CDR2 FQNEAQ. The CDR3 consists of 12 residues. V lost 11 bases, J lost 4 bases, and 14 bases lay in between. The CDR3 reads CAAESRSTEAFF. CDR3 nucleotides: TGTGCCGCCGAGAGTCGAAGCACTGAAGCTTTCTTT.

The rearrangement uses TRBV10-3 and TRBJ1-1, with TRBD1 matching over 7 bases. J gave up 1 base and V 8 bases, and 10 bases lay outside the gene matches. Per the germline V gene, CDR1 is ENHRY and CDR2 is SYGVKD. The CDR3 contains 15 residues. This CDR3 is CAIQRGTEANTEAFF. CDR3 DNA: TGTGCCATCCAGCGGGGGACAGAGGCGAACACTGAAGCTTTCTTT.

This chain uses TRBV27 with TRBJ2-1; D is unclear. Germline V gene lookup returns CDR1 MNHEY and CDR2 SMNVEV (reference sequence). The CDR3 totals 16 residues. Trimming removed 1 base from V and 5 bases from J, with 15 bases in between. CDR3 region: CASSLYGVSANNEQFF. For the CDR3, the DNA is TGTGCCAGCAGTTTATACGGCGTTTCAGCCAACAATGAGCAGTTCTTC.

This clonotype was picked up a small number of times. This chain uses TRBV6-6 with TRBJ2-3, with 8 bases identical to TRBD1. The CDR3 is 16 amino acids. Germline V lookup: CDR1 MNHNY, CDR2 SVGAGI (reference sequence). J was trimmed by 4 bases and V by 3 bases; bases with no gene match: 9. CDR3 DNA: TGTGCCAGCAGTTATGTCGGACAGGGAATCCCAGATACGCAGTATTTT. The encoded protein is CASSYVGQGIPDTQYF.